A single T cell receptor (beta chain) is shown here with its context. The sample is drawn from a study of blood T cell repertoires in COVID-19. Clones were sequenced by immunoSEQ multiplex PCR, and TCRdb holds only the in-frame ones, with some missing. This table has 250,000 to 350,000 clones, about four fifths appearing once. The clonotype was recovered from a person aged 70 to 80 with COVID-19, enrolled during active disease. The sample consisted of peripheral blood.

Here the CDR3 reads CASSLERSTEAFF. The CDR3 DNA reads as TGTGCCAGCAGTTTAGAACGTAGCACTGAAGCTTTCTTT. This chain connects TRBV6-4 to TRBJ1-1; D is unclear. The germline V and J ends were trimmed by 5 bases and 4 bases, with 11 bases remaining between them. This CDR3 has 13 amino acids. Germline assignment: CDR1 MRHNA and CDR2 SNTAGT.